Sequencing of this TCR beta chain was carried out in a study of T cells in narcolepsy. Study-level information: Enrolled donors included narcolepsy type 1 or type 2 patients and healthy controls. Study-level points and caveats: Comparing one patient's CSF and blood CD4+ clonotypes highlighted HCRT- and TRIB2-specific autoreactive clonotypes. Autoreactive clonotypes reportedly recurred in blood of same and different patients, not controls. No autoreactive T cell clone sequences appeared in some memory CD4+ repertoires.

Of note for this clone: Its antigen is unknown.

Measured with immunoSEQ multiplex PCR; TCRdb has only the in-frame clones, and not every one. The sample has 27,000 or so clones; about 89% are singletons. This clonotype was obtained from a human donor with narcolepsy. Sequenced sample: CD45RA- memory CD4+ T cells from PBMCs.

In nucleotides, the CDR3 is TGTGCCAGGAGGGGCAGGGGGCGACTCTTTCCCAATCAGCCCCAGCATTTT. This encodes CARRGRGRLFPNQPQHF. The chain combines TRBV28 with TRBJ1-5; 8 bases match TRBD1. The V gene end was trimmed by 9 bases and the J gene end by 3 bases; junction bases not matched to a gene: 16. The CDR3 has 17 amino acids. Germline CDR1 reads MDHEN; CDR2 reads SYDVKM.